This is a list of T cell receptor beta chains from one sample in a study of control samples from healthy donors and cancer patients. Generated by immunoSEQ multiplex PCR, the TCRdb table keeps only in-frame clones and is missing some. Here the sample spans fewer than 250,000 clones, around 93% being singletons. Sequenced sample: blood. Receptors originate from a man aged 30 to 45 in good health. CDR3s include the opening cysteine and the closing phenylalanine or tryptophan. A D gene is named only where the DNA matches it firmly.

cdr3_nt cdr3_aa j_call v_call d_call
TGCGCCAGCAGCTTGGGGACGAAAGGGCTTATGAGATCTGGGGCCAACGTCCTGACTTTC CASSLGTKGLMRSGANVLTF TRBJ2-6 TRBV5-1 .
TGTGCCAGCAGCTACAGGGAAGGGGGCAAAAACATTCAGTACTTC CASSYREGGKNIQYF TRBJ2-4 TRBV5-6 .
TGTGCCAGCAGGGGGGACAGGGGGTTACTAGATACGCAGTATTTT CASRGDRGLLDTQYF TRBJ2-3 TRBV7-8 TRBD1
TGTGCCAGCAGTGAAGGGAGGTGGGAGCCTGGCGAGCAGTACTTC CASSEGRWEPGEQYF TRBJ2-7 TRBV6-1 .
TGTGCCAGCAGCTTAGGGGGACAGGGATACAATGAGCAGTTCTTC CASSLGGQGYNEQFF TRBJ2-1 TRBV7-9 TRBD1
TGCGCCAGCAGGAAATCGCTAGCGGGGGCCATACGGTACGAGCAGTACTTC CASRKSLAGAIRYEQYF TRBJ2-7 TRBV5-1 TRBD2
TGTGCCAGCAGTGGGGGGGGGCACCCTCTCAACTATGGCTACACCTTC CASSGGGHPLNYGYTF TRBJ1-2 TRBV28 .
TGCGGAAGCCTCGGGGAGCTGTTTTTT CGSLGELFF TRBJ2-2 TRBV20-1 .
TGTGCCAGCAGTTACTACAGGGACATCAACACTGAAGCTTTCTTT CASSYYRDINTEAFF TRBJ1-1 TRBV6-5 .
TGTGCCAGCAGCCAAGATCGACAGGAACCCCCTCGACCCCTCCACTTT CASSQDRQEPPRPLHF TRBJ1-6 TRBV4-2 .
TGTGCCAGCAGAGAGGACGGGGGGGGAGATCAGCCCCAGCATTTT CASREDGGGDQPQHF TRBJ1-5 TRBV2 .
TGTGCCCCAGCCGCCCTCTCCTACAATGAGCAGTTCTTC CAPAALSYNEQFF TRBJ2-1 TRBV14 .
TGTGCCAGCAGCGATCGGGTACATGGGATTTCCGAGCAGTACTTC CASSDRVHGISEQYF TRBJ2-7 TRBV5-5 .
TGTGCTAGTGGTTTGGTACATACGGGGGGGATGACCGGGGAGCTGTTTTTT CASGLVHTGGMTGELFF TRBJ2-2 TRBV12-5 TRBD2
TGCGCCAGCAGCCTTACTTCGAGGTACACCGGGGAGCTGTTTTTT CASSLTSRYTGELFF TRBJ2-2 TRBV4-1 .
TGTGCCACCGGAAACTCGGAGACCTATGGCTACACCTTC CATGNSETYGYTF TRBJ1-2 TRBV24-1 .
TGTGCCAGCAGTTATTCTAGCGGGTACACAGATACGCAGTATTTT CASSYSSGYTDTQYF TRBJ2-3 TRBV6-5 TRBD2
TGTGCCAGCAGTTACCCGACGTTCGGGGTCTATGGCTACACCTTC CASSYPTFGVYGYTF TRBJ1-2 TRBV6-2/TRBV6-3 .
TGCGCCAGCAGCTTGGGCCCCTTGCTGGGCCAGTCCTATGGCTACACCTTC CASSLGPLLGQSYGYTF TRBJ1-2 TRBV5-1 .
TGTGCCAGCAGGGCTGGGACAGGGCTGAGCACTGAAGCTTTCTTT CASRAGTGLSTEAFF TRBJ1-1 TRBV6-5 TRBD1
TGTGCCAGCACCGCGGGGGGCTTTAGGGATGAGCAGTTCTTC CASTAGGFRDEQFF TRBJ2-1 TRBV2 TRBD2
TGTGCCAGCAGTCCGTACGGACCTCTCAGCCAGGAAAACATTCAGTACTTC CASSPYGPLSQENIQYF TRBJ2-4 TRBV27 .